This T cell receptor beta chain is from a study of human T cells and chemical hapten exposure. The junction had 4 bases not matched to a gene; V was cut back by 0 bases and J by 0 bases. The CDR3 contains 16 residues. Germline V gives CDR1 SGHRS, CDR2 YFSETQ. The library gave individual cDNA molecules unique molecular identifiers. MiXCR, run by TCRdb on the RACE reads, gives a single entry per CDR3 protein. The sample contains around 350,000 distinct CDR3 sequences, over 5% of which appear only once. Whole-study findings and limits: Expanded TCR sets contained significantly more large CDR3 similarity clusters than controls.

Documented time point: pre-sensitization, week 0. Treatment noted: therapeutic diphenylcyclopropenone sensitization with weekly scalp DPC. Only after blood had been drawn was each patch test applied. This clonotype was seen a few times. The antigen is not known. The sample consisted of whole blood, taken in connection with sensitization to the hapten diphenylcyclopropenone (DPC). This receptor was identified in a woman between 18 and 29 years old with alopecia areata. Some clones in this sample may be carry-over from other donors' samples. The V call is TRBV5-1, the J call TRBJ2-3; 7 bases are a match to TRBD2. CDR3 DNA sequence: TGCGCCAGCAGCTTGGTGGCGGGGGTGAGCACAGATACGCAGTATTTT. Residues: CASSLVAGVSTDTQYF.